The rows below give T cell receptor beta chains drawn from one sample of a study of CD8+CD57+ T cells in acquired aplastic anemia. TCRdb reprocessed the reads via MiXCR and lists one record per CDR3 protein. The sample contains around 170,000 distinct CDR3 sequences, around 43% of which appear only once. Sequencing used sorted CD4+, CD8+, or CD8+CD57+ T cells (not recorded which) from PBMCs. Source of these receptors: a human donor with aplastic anemia. Both conserved end residues are part of each CDR3. The D gene is left open where the match is weak. Rows give clone size only sometimes, using once, few, many, or a class for an expanded clone.

TRBJ1-6	TRBV5-1	.	.	TGCGCCAGCAGCCCGGGACGGACCAATTCACCCCTCCACTTT	CASSPGRTNSPLHF
TRBJ2-7	TRBV10-2	.	.	TGCGCCAGCAGTCAAGGGGTTACGGGCTACGAGCAGTACTTC	CASSQGVTGYEQYF
TRBJ2-3	TRBV29-1	.	.	TGCAGCGTTAGTTACTCCGGGAGAACAGATACGCAGTATTTT	CSVSYSGRTDTQYF
TRBJ1-2	TRBV25-1	medium-sized	.	TGTGCCAGCAGTGATGCTGGAAGGATGTATGGCTACACCTTC	CASSDAGRMYGYTF
TRBJ2-2	TRBV4-2	.	TRBD2	TGTGCCAGCAGCCAAATCCGGACTAGCGGGAGTGCCGGGGAGCTGTTTTTT	CASSQIRTSGSAGELFF
TRBJ2-7	TRBV20-1	.	TRBD1	TGCAGTGCTCTAAGGACAGGGGCCTTCGAGCAGTACTTC	CSALRTGAFEQYF
TRBJ1-5	TRBV10-3	many	.	TGTGCCAGCAGTGAGGACGTTGGGGGCTATCAGCCCCAGCATTTT	CASSEDVGGYQPQHF
TRBJ2-7	TRBV4-1	many	TRBD2	TGCGCCAGCAGCCAAGATTTCCAGCAGCGGGGGATTTACGAGCAGTACTTC	CASSQDFQQRGIYEQYF
TRBJ2-7	TRBV4-3	once	TRBD1	TGCGCCAGCAGCCCTTCCCGACAGGGGTACGAGCAGTACTTC	CASSPSRQGYEQYF
TRBJ1-1	TRBV5-4	many	.	TGTGCCAGCAAGAAGGGTAACATGAACACTGAAGCTTTCTTT	CASKKGNMNTEAFF
TRBJ2-7	TRBV7-2	.	.	TGTGCCAGCAGCGCGCCTAGGACAGCCTACGAGCAGTACTTC	CASSAPRTAYEQYF
TRBJ2-7	TRBV24-1	.	TRBD1	TGTGCCACCAGTGATTCCCGACAGGGGGGCGACGAGCAGTACTTC	CATSDSRQGGDEQYF
TRBJ1-1	TRBV11-1	many	.	TGTGCCAGCAGCCTCAGAAGGGATACCATGAACACTGAAGCTTTCTTT	CASSLRRDTMNTEAFF
TRBJ1-4	TRBV7-9	many	.	TGTGCCAGCAGCTGGGGGGAGTTTGAAAAACTGTTTTTT	CASSWGEFEKLFF
TRBJ2-2	TRBV20-1	many	TRBD1	TGCAGTGCTAGAGACGGACAGGGCACCGGGGAGCTGTTTTTT	CSARDGQGTGELFF
TRBJ2-2	TRBV24-1	.	TRBD1	TGTGCCACCAGTGATCAAGCCGGACAGGTCAACACCGGGGAGCTGTTTTTT	CATSDQAGQVNTGELFF
TRBJ1-5	TRBV6-6	many	.	TGTGCCAGCAGTTACTCGTACGGGAGCAATCAGCCCCAGCATTTT	CASSYSYGSNQPQHF
TRBJ1-1	TRBV15	.	.	TGTGCCACCAGCAGAGATCCTACGAGAGTTGAAGCTTTCTTT	CATSRDPTRVEAFF
TRBJ1-2	TRBV7-3	.	TRBD1	TGTGCCAGCAGCTCACAGGGGAATGGCTACACCTTC	CASSSQGNGYTF
TRBJ1-5	TRBV20-1	few	TRBD1	TGCAGTGCTAGAGTGGCAGGGGGCAGCAATCAGCCCCAGCATTTT	CSARVAGGSNQPQHF
TRBJ2-7	TRBV10-1	.	TRBD2	TGCGCCAGCAGTGACCAACTAGCGGGAGGAACGCAGTACTTC	CASSDQLAGGTQYF
TRBJ1-5	TRBV6-1	many	.	TGTGCCAGCAGCGTTGAGGGGGGTCCGACTCAACCCCAGCATTTT	CASSVEGGPTQPQHF
TRBJ1-4	TRBV7-2	.	.	TGTGCCAGCAGCTTAAACAGGGTAGAAAAACTGTTTTTT	CASSLNRVEKLFF